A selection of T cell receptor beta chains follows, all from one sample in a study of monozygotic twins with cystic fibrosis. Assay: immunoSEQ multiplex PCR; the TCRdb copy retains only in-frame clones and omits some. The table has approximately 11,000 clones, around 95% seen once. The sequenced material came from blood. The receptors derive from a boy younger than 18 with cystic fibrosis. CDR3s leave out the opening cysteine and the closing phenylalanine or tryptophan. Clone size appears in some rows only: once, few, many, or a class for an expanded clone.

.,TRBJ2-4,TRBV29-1,SVAPTGEKNIQY
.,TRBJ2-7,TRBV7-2,ASSVTGTISSYEQY
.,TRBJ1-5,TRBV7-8,ASSPDYTGSNQPQH
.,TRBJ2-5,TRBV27,ASSFQETQY
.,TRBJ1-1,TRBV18,ASSLTDRAEAF
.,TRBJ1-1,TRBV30,AWSGTGLEAF
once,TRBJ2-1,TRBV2,ASSVRTGLNEQF
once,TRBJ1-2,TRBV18,ASSPAGQGGYGYT
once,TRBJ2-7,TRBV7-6,ASSSDTSYEQY
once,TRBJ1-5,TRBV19,ASSLPSNQPQH
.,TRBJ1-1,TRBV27,ASSSGTEAF
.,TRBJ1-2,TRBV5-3,ARSLEGAGERDGYT
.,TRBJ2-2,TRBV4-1,ASSQSQGSGELF
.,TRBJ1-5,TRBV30,AWQGDPNQPQH
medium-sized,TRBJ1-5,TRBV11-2,ASSLGGTGGRQPQH
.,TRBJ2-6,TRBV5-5,ASSLAGSGANVLT
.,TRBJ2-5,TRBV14,ASSRGTGFWETQY
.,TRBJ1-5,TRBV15,ATSRNPGLIANQPQH
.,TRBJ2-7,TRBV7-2,ASSFDRDYEQY
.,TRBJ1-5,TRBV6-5,ASSSPNQPQH
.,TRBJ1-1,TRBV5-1,ASSLGAQQGEAF
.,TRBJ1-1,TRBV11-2,ASSVTPGWGDTEAF
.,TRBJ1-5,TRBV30,AWSVSRYSNQPQH
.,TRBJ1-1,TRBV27,ASSTLVGTEAF
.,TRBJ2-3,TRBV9,ASSVDPGINPLTDTQY
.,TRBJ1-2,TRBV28,ASSLMGALDYGYT
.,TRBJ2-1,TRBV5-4,ASSGNRGSYNEQF
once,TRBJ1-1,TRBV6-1,ASSGWTENTEAF
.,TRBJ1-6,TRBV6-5,ASRRSKNSPLH
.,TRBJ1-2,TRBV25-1,ASSERWADHGYT
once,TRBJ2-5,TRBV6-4,ASSEGGSGTETQY
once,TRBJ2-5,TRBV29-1,SATPTGELETQY
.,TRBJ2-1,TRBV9,ASSGLLAGSYNEQF
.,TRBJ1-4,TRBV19,ASSIAVREKLF
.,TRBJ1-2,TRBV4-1,ASSRSQGPNYGYT
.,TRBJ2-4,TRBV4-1,ASSQDLSPGLALPATKNIQY
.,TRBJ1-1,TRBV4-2,ASSQKVFDTEAF
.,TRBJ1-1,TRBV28,ASIKSPGQGYTEAF
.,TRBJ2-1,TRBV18,ASSPPRLNEQF
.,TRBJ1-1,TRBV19,ASSILGVNTEAF
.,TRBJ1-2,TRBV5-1,ASSPEYSSYGYT
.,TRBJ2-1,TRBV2,ASSVLAGASSYNEQF
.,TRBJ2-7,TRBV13,ASSLGGQGAYEQY
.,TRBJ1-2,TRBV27,ASSLSLDHGYT
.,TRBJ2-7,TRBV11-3,ASSPGTHRAEQY